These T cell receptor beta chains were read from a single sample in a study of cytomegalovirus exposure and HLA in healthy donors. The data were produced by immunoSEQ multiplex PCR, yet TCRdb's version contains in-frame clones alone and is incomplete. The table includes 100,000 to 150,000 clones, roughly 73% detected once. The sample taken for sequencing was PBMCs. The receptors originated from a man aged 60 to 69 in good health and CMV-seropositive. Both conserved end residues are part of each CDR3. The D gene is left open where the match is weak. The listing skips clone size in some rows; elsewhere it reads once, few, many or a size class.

TGTGCCAGCTCAGGGGGAGGCCTAGAGACCCAGTACTTC	CASSGGGLETQYF	.	13	TRBV18	.	TRBJ2-5
TGCGCCAGCAGCTGGGGCCAGGGGCTTGGCACTGAAGCTTTCTTT	CASSWGQGLGTEAFF	.	15	TRBV5-1	.	TRBJ1-1
TGTGCCAGCAGCCTTGGGGCCGGGTACGAGCAGTACTTC	CASSLGAGYEQYF	.	13	TRBV14	.	TRBJ2-7
TGTGCCAGCAGCGCCTGGGTTGGGGCCGTCTATAATTCACCCCTCCACTTT	CASSAWVGAVYNSPLHF	.	17	TRBV7-2	.	TRBJ1-6
TGTGCCAGCAGTGAAGACAGGGGAGAATATGGCTACACCTTC	CASSEDRGEYGYTF	once	14	TRBV2	TRBD1	TRBJ1-2
TGTGCCAGTGGCCGGGACAGGGAAGCAGGAAACACCATATATTTT	CASGRDREAGNTIYF	few	15	TRBV19	TRBD1	TRBJ1-3
TGTGCTAGTGGTTTGGACGACAGGGCGGAGACCCAGTACTTC	CASGLDDRAETQYF	.	14	TRBV12-5	TRBD1	TRBJ2-5
TGTGCCAGCAGTCAGGGTCTCCACGAGCAGTACTTC	CASSQGLHEQYF	.	12	TRBV25-1	.	TRBJ2-7
TGCGCCAGTACCGACCCTAGCGGGGATACCTACGAGCAGTACTTC	CASTDPSGDTYEQYF	.	15	TRBV5-1	TRBD2	TRBJ2-7
TGCGCCAGCAGCCAAACAGGGGGCGGGAACACTGAAGCTTTCTTT	CASSQTGGGNTEAFF	.	15	TRBV4-1	TRBD1	TRBJ1-1
TGTGCCAGCAGCCCAGGCGCTGGCTACACCTTC	CASSPGAGYTF	few	11	TRBV7-2	.	TRBJ1-2
TGTGCCAGCAGCGCCTTGGGACAGGGAGAAGCTTTCTTT	CASSALGQGEAFF	.	13	TRBV9	TRBD1	TRBJ1-1
TGCGCCAGCAGCTTGGAGGCAGGGGCGGACTATGGCTACACCTTC	CASSLEAGADYGYTF	.	15	TRBV5-1	.	TRBJ1-2
TGTGCCACCAGCAGAGGGCTAGCGGGATTCACAGATACGCAGTATTTT	CATSRGLAGFTDTQYF	.	16	TRBV15	TRBD2	TRBJ2-3
TGCGCCAGCAGCGCACAGGGGCTGGATGAGCAGTTCTTC	CASSAQGLDEQFF	.	13	TRBV5-1	TRBD1	TRBJ2-1
TGTGCCAGCTCAAACGGCGGGGGCCGGTCCTACGAGCAGTACTTC	CASSNGGGRSYEQYF	.	15	TRBV27	.	TRBJ2-7
TGTGCCAGCAGCGCAAGAGGAGAATTTCCATACAATGAGCAGTTCTTC	CASSARGEFPYNEQFF	.	16	TRBV9	.	TRBJ2-1
TGCGCCAGCAGCTACACTTCAGGAACGACCCGAAACACCATATATTTT	CASSYTSGTTRNTIYF	few	16	TRBV5-1	.	TRBJ1-3
TGTGCCAGCAGTGTTAAGGGAGGTGGGTACAATGAGCAGTTCTTC	CASSVKGGGYNEQFF	.	15	TRBV5-4	.	TRBJ2-1
TGTGCCAGCAGTTTAAGTTACAGGGGTAGCTACAATGAGCAGTTCTTC	CASSLSYRGSYNEQFF	.	16	TRBV27	TRBD1	TRBJ2-1
TGTGCCAGCAGCCGTTCGGGGGGCTCGGAGACCCAGTACTTC	CASSRSGGSETQYF	.	14	TRBV11-2	.	TRBJ2-5
TGTGCCAGCTCACCTTCGAATTCACCCCTCCACTTT	CASSPSNSPLHF	.	12	TRBV18	.	TRBJ1-6
TGTGCCAGCAGCGCGACACAGGGCATCGGCTCACCCCTCCACTTT	CASSATQGIGSPLHF	once	15	TRBV27	.	TRBJ1-6
TGTGCCAGCAGTTTAAGGGGAGGTGGCTACACCTTC	CASSLRGGGYTF	.	12	TRBV28	.	TRBJ1-2
TGTGCCAGCAGCTTTGGGACTAGCGGGGGGCCAGATACGCAGTATTTT	CASSFGTSGGPDTQYF	.	16	TRBV7-9	TRBD2	TRBJ2-3
TGCGCCAGCAACAGGGAGATTCGTAACACTGAAGCTTTCTTT	CASNREIRNTEAFF	.	14	TRBV5-1	.	TRBJ1-1
TGTGCCAGCAGTTTTAGAGGGCAAGAGACCCAGTACTTC	CASSFRGQETQYF	few	13	TRBV27	.	TRBJ2-5
TGCGCCAGCAGGAGGGGGCATGTTAATTCACCCCTCCACTTT	CASRRGHVNSPLHF	few	14	TRBV4-1	TRBD1	TRBJ1-6
TGCGCCAGCAGCCAAGATTTCACGAGTTATGAGCAGTTCTTC	CASSQDFTSYEQFF	.	14	TRBV4-1	.	TRBJ2-1
TGTGCCAGCAAAACGTGGGGGCGCACTGAAGCTTTCTTT	CASKTWGRTEAFF	few	13	TRBV2	.	TRBJ1-1
TGTGCCAGCAGCGTAGGGCCTGGGACAGCTGGGGAGACCCAGTACTTC	CASSVGPGTAGETQYF	.	16	TRBV9	TRBD1	TRBJ2-5
TGTGCCAGCAGCTTAGACGGGGGGCGCGAGCAGTACTTC	CASSLDGGREQYF	.	13	TRBV7-6	.	TRBJ2-7
TGTGCCAGCAGCTTGGGCCGGGACACGAGGCCCCAGCATTTT	CASSLGRDTRPQHF	few	14	TRBV5-6	.	TRBJ1-5
TGTGCCAGCAGGGCCGGAGGAGGGAATAGCAATCAGCCCCAGCATTTT	CASRAGGGNSNQPQHF	.	16	TRBV28	.	TRBJ1-5
TGTGCCAGCAGTCTTACAGAGATCGCCTACGAGCAGTACTTC	CASSLTEIAYEQYF	.	14	TRBV27	.	TRBJ2-7
TGTGCCAGTAGTCCCAGCGGCGAGACCCAGTACTTC	CASSPSGETQYF	.	12	TRBV19	.	TRBJ2-5
TGTGCCAGCAGCCTTAGCGGGGGTTATAGGGAGCTGTTTTTT	CASSLSGGYRELFF	.	14	TRBV7-3	TRBD2	TRBJ2-2
TGCGCCAGCAGCGAGGACAGGGGGATTACAGATACGCAGTATTTT	CASSEDRGITDTQYF	.	15	TRBV5-1	TRBD1	TRBJ2-3
TGCGCCAGCAGCTTGGAAAACGGGCGGGGGCCGGTCTTC	CASSLENGRGPVF	.	13	TRBV5-1	.	TRBJ2-7
TGCGCCAGCAGCTCGCTACAGGGGAGCACAGATACGCAGTATTTT	CASSSLQGSTDTQYF	.	15	TRBV5-1	TRBD1	TRBJ2-3
TGTGCCAGCAGTTCTCGGGGGGGCGGGGATTCACCCCTCCACTTT	CASSSRGGGDSPLHF	many	15	TRBV5-4	.	TRBJ1-6
TGTGCCAGCCGAAGGGATCTCTGGGGGGAATACGAGCAGTACTTC	CASRRDLWGEYEQYF	.	15	TRBV7-9	.	TRBJ2-7
TGCGCCAGCAGCCCCTTTCTTACTAGCGGGATCTCCTACGAGCAGTACTTC	CASSPFLTSGISYEQYF	few	17	TRBV5-1	TRBD2	TRBJ2-7
TGTGCCAGCAGCTTGGCTGGGGGATTTGGGATCCGTGGGACTCCTAACTTC	CASSLAGGFGIRGTPNF	.	17	TRBV5-6	.	TRBJ2-5
TGCAGCGTGAGTACTCCGGTCCTCTCCTACAATGAGCAGTTCTTC	CSVSTPVLSYNEQFF	.	15	TRBV29-1	.	TRBJ2-1
TGTGCCAGCTCACTTTCGACAGTAACCTACGAGCAGTACTTC	CASSLSTVTYEQYF	once	14	TRBV18	.	TRBJ2-7
TGTGCCAGCAGGGGAACAGGAACTAATGAAAAACTGTTTTTT	CASRGTGTNEKLFF	few	14	TRBV2	.	TRBJ1-4
TGTGCCAGCAGTTACTCGGGCGAGAGCTCCTACGAGCAGTACTTC	CASSYSGESSYEQYF	.	15	TRBV6-6	.	TRBJ2-7
TGCAGCGTGACCGGGACAGGGTTCGAGGAGCAGTACTTC	CSVTGTGFEEQYF	.	13	TRBV29-1	TRBD1	TRBJ2-7
TGTGCCAGCAGCCGGGAGGAGGGAGATACGCAGTATTTT	CASSREEGDTQYF	.	13	TRBV7-9	TRBD2	TRBJ2-3
TGTGCCAGCAGTCCCTCGGGGGGCGGGGAGCTGTTTTTT	CASSPSGGGELFF	once	13	TRBV11-2	TRBD2	TRBJ2-2
TGCGCCAGCAGCTCATACCCCGACAGCTCCTACGAGCAGTACTTC	CASSSYPDSSYEQYF	once	15	TRBV5-1	.	TRBJ2-7
TGCGCCAGCAGCTTGGGGGACAGTAATGAAAAACTGTTTTTT	CASSLGDSNEKLFF	.	14	TRBV5-1	TRBD1	TRBJ1-4
TGTGCCAGCAGTGAATTCCAGGGGCGCAATCAGCCCCAGCATTTT	CASSEFQGRNQPQHF	.	15	TRBV6-1	.	TRBJ1-5
TGTGCCAGCTCCCCATCGCGGGGGGGCAATGAGCAGTTCTTC	CASSPSRGGNEQFF	once	14	TRBV18	TRBD2	TRBJ2-1
TGTGCCAGCAGCGCTGTGGGGGGGCCCGAGGCTGGGGCCAACGTCCTGACTTTC	CASSAVGGPEAGANVLTF	once	18	TRBV5-4	.	TRBJ2-6
TGTGCCAGCAGCACTAGCGGCAGTATCACAGATACGCAGTATTTT	CASSTSGSITDTQYF	.	15	TRBV7-9	TRBD2	TRBJ2-3